This record concerns one T cell receptor (beta chain) sequence. Participants were aged about 18 to 100 years from roughly 25 US areas. Participant-given clinical history determined each cohort assignment. The data stem from a study of blood T cell repertoires in COVID-19. Study overall: There were acute and convalescent COVID-19 samples, and they came from the United States, Italy and Spain. T cells, B-cell-depleted T cells, or PBMCs provided the cDNA or gDNA that served as material.

Profiled with immunoSEQ multiplex PCR; TCRdb holds only in-frame clones, not every one. The profile covers 150,000 to 200,000 clones, with 76% appearing a single time and 17% taken by the ten largest. Trimming cost V 6 bases and J 5 bases; bases outside gene matches: 12. Germline CDR1 reads SGHRS; CDR2 reads YFSETQ. The length of the CDR3 is 15 residues. The chain carries TRBV5-1 and TRBJ2-5; 8 bases match TRBD1. Sequencing was performed on PBMCs or T cells enriched from blood (not recorded which). The clonotype originates from a woman aged 45 to 65 with acute COVID-19. CDR3 protein: CASTPTGVGGETQYF. CDR3 bases: TGCGCCAGCACTCCGACAGGGGTCGGAGGGGAGACCCAGTACTTC.